What follows are 22 T cell receptor beta chains derived from one specimen sequenced in a study of early stage breast cancer tumors. Using immunoSEQ multiplex PCR, the repertoire was profiled, and TCRdb retains in-frame clones only, with some absent. This sample yields some 41,000 clones, of which about 73% are seen a single time; approximately 7.1% belongs to the top ten. The sequenced material came from blood. The receptors stem from a person aged 45 to 60 with breast cancer.

This clone was observed a few times. The chain couples TRBV6-5 to TRBJ1-2; TRBD1 agrees at 10 bases. J was trimmed by 5 bases and V by 6 bases; bases with no gene match: 6. The CDR3 is 14 residues long. Germline V gene lookup returns CDR1 MNHEY and CDR2 SVGAGI. CDR3 nucleotides: TGTGCCAGCAGAGAGCCGGGACAGGGGTATGGCTACACCTTC. Residues: CASREPGQGYGYTF.

This clone was observed a single time. For the CDR3, the DNA is TGTGCCACCAGCAGAGACCGACTGGTCTCTGGGGCCAACGTCCTGACTTTC. Its protein product is CATSRDRLVSGANVLTF. The chain joins TRBV15 to TRBJ2-6; D not resolved. Germline V CDR1 and CDR2: LNHNV, YYDKDF (reference sequence). Trimming stripped 0 bases from V and 0 bases from J, with 9 bases between. CDR3 length: 17 residues.

This sequence joins TRBV30 and TRBJ2-3; 10 bases are a match to TRBD2. V lost 0 bases, J lost 4 bases, and 4 bases stayed unmatched. The CDR3 consists of 15 residues. The germline V gene has CDR1 GTSNPN and CDR2 SVGIG (reference sequence). The CDR3 reads CAWSVNLAGADTQYF. DNA for the CDR3: TGTGCCTGGAGTGTAAATCTAGCGGGGGCAGATACGCAGTATTTT. Combining the CDR3 with reference TRBV30 and TRBJ2-3 gives the whole variable domain SQTIHQWPATLVQPVGSPLSLECTVEGTSNPNLYWYRQAAGRGLQLLFYSVGIGQISSEVPQNLSASRPQDRQFILSSKKLLLSDSGFYLCAWSVNLAGADTQYFGPGTRLTVL.

The chain is built from TRBV4-3 and TRBJ2-3; the match to TRBD2 covers 7 bases. Germline CDR1 is LGHNA and CDR2 is YSLEER. This CDR3 has 13 residues. V lost 1 base and J lost 8; bases outside the gene matches: 3. CDR3 protein: CASSQVGGSTQYF. The CDR3 coding sequence is TGCGCCAGCAGCCAAGTGGGAGGGAGTACGCAGTATTTT.

This clone occurred a few times. V usage is TRBV11-3 and J usage is TRBJ2-7; 11 bases are a match to TRBD1. The CDR3 spans 15 residues. The junction had 5 bases not matched to a gene; V was cut back by 5 bases and J by 2 bases. Germline CDR1 and CDR2: SGHNT and YENEEA. CDR3 protein: CASSPWTGGTYEQYF. The CDR3 DNA reads as TGTGCCAGCAGCCCCTGGACAGGGGGCACCTACGAGCAGTACTTC.

The chain employs TRBV7-8 and TRBJ1-1; 9 bases map to TRBD1. Germline lookup yields CDR1 SGHVS and CDR2 FQNEAQ. The CDR3 is 16 amino acids. The V gene end was trimmed by 4 bases and the J gene end by 4 bases; junction bases not matched to a gene: 10. The CDR3 DNA follows: TGTGCCAGCAGCTCCCCGGGACAGGGAGGTGGCACTGAAGCTTTCTTT. Protein: CASSSPGQGGGTEAFF.

This clone was seen a handful of times. The V gene is TRBV19, the J gene TRBJ2-7, with D perhaps matching TRBD2 (6 bases). Germline lookup yields CDR1 LNHDA and CDR2 SQIVND (reference sequence). The CDR3 spans 14 residues. V was clipped by 3 bases and J by 2 bases, with 11 bases between them. CDR3 nucleotides: TGTGCCAGTAGTATGAGACTAGGTACCTACGAGCAGTACTTC. Protein product: CASSMRLGTYEQYF.

The CDR3 sequence: CASKAGTTNTGELFF. The CDR3 DNA reads TGTGCCAGCAAAGCCGGGACAACGAACACCGGGGAGCTGTTTTTT. The chain recombines TRBV19 with TRBJ2-2, with a weak D call TRBD1 (6 bases). This CDR3 has 15 residues. V was trimmed by 9 bases and J by 0 bases, leaving 14 bases between them. CDR1 LNHDA and CDR2 SQIVND come from the germline V gene (reference sequence).

V and J are TRBV7-5 and TRBJ1-1; TRBD1 reflects the table's D call only, with no check against the DNA. TRBV7-5 is classified as a pseudogene. This CDR3 is built from 19 residues. In DNA, the CDR3 is TGTGCCAGAAGCTGGGGGGGACAGGGACGACCCCGAGTAAACACTGAAGCTTTCTTT. This sequence encodes CARSWGGQGRPRVNTEAFF.

The J gene is TRBJ2-7, the V gene TRBV7-3; no clear D gene. CDR3 size: 15 residues. Germline V lookup: CDR1 SGHTA, CDR2 FQGTGA. V shed 10 bases and J shed 2 bases, with 21 bases lying between them. The CDR3 protein is CATPTPPPLPYEQYF. DNA for the CDR3: TGTGCCACTCCCACCCCTCCGCCCCTACCCTACGAGCAGTACTTC.

In this sample, this clone turned up once. This chain uses TRBV7-6 with TRBJ2-5; D not resolved. V was pared by 5 bases and J by 4 bases, with 5 bases between. This CDR3 has 11 amino acids. The germline gives CDR1 SGHVS, CDR2 FNYEAQ. The CDR3 here is CASSPGETQYF. In DNA form, the CDR3 reads TGTGCCAGCAGCCCCGGAGAGACCCAGTACTTC.

The chain recombines TRBV19 with TRBJ2-1; 7 bases agree with TRBD2. CDR3 size: 16 residues. Germline trimming cut 4 bases from V and 5 bases from J; bases unmatched to any gene: 11. The germline V gene encodes CDR1 LNHDA and CDR2 SQIVND (reference sequence). CDR3 loop: CASSSRVAGFHNEQFF. The CDR3 nucleotides read TGTGCCAGTAGTAGCAGAGTAGCGGGTTTCCACAATGAGCAGTTCTTC. Using reference TRBV19 and TRBJ2-1 for the parts outside the CDR3, the full variable domain is DGGITQSPKYLFRKEGQNVTLSCEQNLNHDAMYWYRQDPGQGLRLIYYSQIVNDFQKGDIAEGYSVSREKKESFPLTVTSAQKNPTAFYLCASSSRVAGFHNEQFFGPGTRLTVL.

This chain uses TRBV19 with TRBJ1-5, with 9 bases identical to TRBD1. This CDR3 region has 14 residues. The trim removed 0 bases at V and 9 bases at J, leaving 3 bases unmatched. Germline V gives CDR1 LNHDA, CDR2 SQIVND (reference sequence). The CDR3 protein is CASSIDTGGPPQHF. CDR3 coding DNA: TGTGCCAGTAGTATAGATACAGGGGGCCCGCCCCAGCATTTT.

This clone was observed a few times. The chain employs TRBV2 and TRBJ1-4; 7 bases are a match to TRBD1. Germline CDR1 is SNHLY and CDR2 is FYNNEI. With 7 bases clipped from V and 5 bases from J, the junction kept 4 bases outside the gene matches. This CDR3 is 13 amino acids long. The CDR3 is CASNRGRNEKLFF. The CDR3 region has the DNA TGTGCCAGCAACAGGGGTAGAAATGAAAAACTGTTTTTT. Drawing the rest from reference TRBV2 and TRBJ1-4, the complete variable domain is EPEVTQTPSHQVTQMGQEVILRCVPISNHLYFYWYRQILGQKVEFLVSFYNNEISEKSEIFDDQFSVERPDGSNFTLKIRSTKLEDSAMYFCASNRGRNEKLFFGSGTQLSVL.

This chain links TRBV19 with TRBJ2-1; maybe TRBD2 (6 bases). CDR1 and CDR2 from the germline V gene are LNHDA and SQIVND (reference sequence). V dropped 10 bases and J dropped 12 bases, with 25 bases sitting between them. The CDR3 length is 14 residues. CDR3 nucleotide sequence: TGTGCCACTCTCCCCAGGCGGGGAACACTGGGGCAGTTCTTC. Amino acid sequence: CATLPRRGTLGQFF.

The chain recombines TRBV6-6 with TRBJ2-7, with unresolved D. Trimming shortened V by 4 bases and J by 4 bases, and 8 bases separated the two germline ends. From germline, CDR1 is MNHNY and CDR2 SVGAGI (reference sequence). This CDR3 has 12 residues. CDR3 DNA: TGTGCCAGCAGTTTTTCCTTTTACGAGCAGTACTTC. Its translation is CASSFSFYEQYF.

J is TRBJ2-1 and V is TRBV2; possible D gene TRBD2, 5 bases. The CDR3 extends over 14 amino acids. CDR1 is SNHLY and CDR2 is FYNNEI in the germline V gene. V dropped 5 bases and J dropped 3 bases, with 11 bases sitting between them. The CDR3 is CASSRTRGYNEQFF. The CDR3 DNA sequence: TGTGCCAGCAGTAGGACCCGGGGCTACAATGAGCAGTTCTTC.

The rearrangement joins TRBV5-1 to TRBJ1-4; the match to TRBD1 covers 8 bases. CDR3 length equals 13 residues. CDR1 and CDR2 (germline): SGHRS, YFSETQ. J gave up 6 bases and V 7 bases, and 5 bases lay outside the gene matches. In nucleotides, the CDR3 is TGCGCCAGCTCGGACAGGGCGGATGAAAAACTGTTTTTT. Amino acids: CASSDRADEKLFF.

This chain links TRBV6-4 with TRBJ2-7; D might be TRBD2 (6 bases). Germline V gene lookup returns CDR1 MRHNA and CDR2 SNTAGT. V lost 2 bases, J lost 3 bases, and 20 bases lay in between. The CDR3 has 17 amino acids. The DNA of the CDR3 is TGTGCCAGCAGTGACCCGGTGGGATGGAGGGACCTCTACGAGCAGTACGTC. It encodes CASSDPVGWRDLYEQYV.

The gene calls are TRBV6-4 and TRBJ1-1, with D unclear. This CDR3 is 14 amino acids long. V lost 6 bases, J lost 4 bases, and 15 bases lay in between. Germline CDR1 reads MRHNA; CDR2 reads SNTAGT. The DNA of the CDR3 is TGTGCCAGCAGCCCCGGTGAGGGTGTCACTGAAGCTTTCTTT. Translating gives CASSPGEGVTEAFF.

This sequence joins TRBV6-4 and TRBJ1-1; a possible D gene is TRBD1 (6 bases). There are 13 residues in the CDR3. In germline, CDR1 is MRHNA, CDR2 SNTAGT. Trimming removed 0 bases at V and 10 bases at J, with 12 bases between. CDR3 protein: CASSDSKGGRAFF. The CDR3, as DNA: TGTGCCAGCAGTGACTCGAAGGGGGGGAGAGCTTTCTTT.

This clone has more than one count but fewer than ten. The chain recombines TRBV10-3 with TRBJ1-1; unclear D gene. Looked up from germline, CDR1 is ENHRY and CDR2 is SYGVKD. The CDR3 is 13 amino acids. Trimming stripped 6 bases from V and 1 base from J, with 9 bases between. For the CDR3, the DNA is TGTGCCATCAGACTCACAGAGAACACTGAAGCTTTCTTT. Amino acid sequence: CAIRLTENTEAFF.